This T cell receptor (beta chain) was captured in a study of siplizumab effects on memory and regulatory T cells. Broader study findings: The authors could not assign a naive or memory phenotype to roughly 80-95% of proliferating CD4+ or CD8+ clones. Unstimulated subsets were the mapping target of only a minor fraction of alloreactive clones. Alloreactive sequences traceable to unstimulated CD4+ memory cells declined significantly under siplizumab. In unstimulated cells, naive T cells appeared more diverse than memory T cells and seemed major alloresponse contributors.

The germline CDR1 and CDR2 sequences are SGHNT and YENEEA. V was clipped by 1 base and J by 0 bases, with 13 bases between them. The CDR3 runs 16 residues. Profiling relied on immunoSEQ multiplex PCR, and the TCRdb table lists in-frame clones only, not all of them. Among about 97,000 clones listed, roughly nine tenths were seen once. For this clone: Its antigen is unknown.

The sequencing input was CD4+ T cells sorted from blood. This receptor was identified in a human donor in good health. The chain is built from TRBV11-3 and TRBJ2-7; possibly TRBD1 for D (6 bases). The CDR3 DNA reads TGTGCCAGCAGCTTAGGTTTTCGGGACAACTCCTACGAGCAGTACTTC. This sequence encodes CASSLGFRDNSYEQYF.